The rows below give T cell receptor beta chains drawn from one sample of a study of shared T cell receptors in the human thymus. This table comes from immunoSEQ multiplex PCR, and its TCRdb copy is limited to in-frame clones, with some not included. There are about 730,000 clones in the sample; approximately 85% occur only once, and more than 0.01% lies in the top ten. These same records also appear under a second study, on human thymus T cells.

Input material: thymocytes. These receptors were obtained from a girl in the first two years of life with a congenital heart defect. The CDR3 runs from the conserved cysteine through the conserved F or W. Fields, in order: D gene, clone size, V gene, J gene, CDR3 DNA, CDR3 protein. A D gene is named only where the DNA matches it firmly. Some rows have no size entry. The others give once, few or many, or a class for an expanded clone.

D: NA; size: few; V: TRBV20-1; J: TRBJ2-1; DNA: TGCAGTGCTAGAGTAGGGGGTGAGCAGTTCTTC; CDR3: CSARVGGEQFF
D: TRBD2; size: NA; V: TRBV27; J: TRBJ2-7; DNA: TGTGCCAGCAGTCGGGGGGGTGAGCAGTACTTC; CDR3: CASSRGGEQYF
D: TRBD2; size: NA; V: TRBV5-1; J: TRBJ2-3; DNA: TGCGCCAGCAGCTACCGGACTATTCATTGGCGGGGGGCCACAGATACGCAGTATTTT; CDR3: CASSYRTIHWRGATDTQYF
D: NA; size: NA; V: TRBV5-4; J: TRBJ2-3; DNA: TGTGCCAGCAGCTCGCCCCGACAGGAGCCCTCTAGCACAGATACGCAGTATTTT; CDR3: CASSSPRQEPSSTDTQYF
D: NA; size: NA; V: TRBV7-2; J: TRBJ2-6; DNA: TGTGCCAGCGCTGGGGGGACCTCTGGGGCCAACGTCCTGACTTTC; CDR3: CASAGGTSGANVLTF
D: NA; size: NA; V: TRBV2; J: TRBJ2-5; DNA: TGTGCCAGCAGTGAAGTGGGGGGTAGCCCGACCCAGTACTTC; CDR3: CASSEVGGSPTQYF
D: NA; size: NA; V: TRBV6-6; J: TRBJ1-2; DNA: TGTGCCAGCAGTTATAGAAACAGGGATAACTATGGCTACACCTTC; CDR3: CASSYRNRDNYGYTF
D: TRBD1; size: NA; V: TRBV28; J: TRBJ2-5; DNA: TGTGCCAGCAGTTTATGCCGGGACAGGGGAGAGACCCAGTACTTC; CDR3: CASSLCRDRGETQYF
D: TRBD1; size: once; V: TRBV6-1; J: TRBJ1-2; DNA: TGTGCCAGCAGTGAAGTTCTGGGACAGGGCCACTATGGCTACACCTTC; CDR3: CASSEVLGQGHYGYTF
D: TRBD1; size: NA; V: TRBV7-7; J: TRBJ2-5; DNA: TGTGCCAGCAGCGCAAGGGACAGGGAGACCCAGTACTTC; CDR3: CASSARDRETQYF
D: TRBD2; size: few; V: TRBV7-2; J: TRBJ2-3; DNA: TGTGCCAGCAGCTTAGGGCTCCTTGGACTAGCGGGGGGGATGCTCCCACAGTATTTT; CDR3: CASSLGLLGLAGGMLPQYF
D: TRBD1; size: NA; V: TRBV9; J: TRBJ2-3; DNA: TGTGCCAGCAAGCGGTGTGGTGACAGGGCGTGCACAGATACGCAGTATTTT; CDR3: CASKRCGDRACTDTQYF
D: TRBD2; size: few; V: TRBV5-6; J: TRBJ2-1; DNA: TGTGCCAGCAGCCCCATTCCCACTAGCGGGGGGGACAATGAGCAGTTCTTC; CDR3: CASSPIPTSGGDNEQFF
D: NA; size: NA; V: TRBV10-3; J: TRBJ1-5; DNA: TGTGCCATCCGTGCAGTGTCCAATCAGCCCCAGCATTTT; CDR3: CAIRAVSNQPQHF
D: TRBD1; size: NA; V: TRBV7-9; J: TRBJ2-2; DNA: TGTGCCAGCAGCCAGGACAGGGTCGCCACTACCGGGGAGCTGTTTTTT; CDR3: CASSQDRVATTGELFF
D: NA; size: NA; V: TRBV6-5; J: TRBJ1-3; DNA: TGTGCCAGCAGGTTCTTACAGGGAGACACCATATATTTT; CDR3: CASRFLQGDTIYF
D: TRBD1; size: NA; V: TRBV7-4; J: TRBJ1-1; DNA: TGTGCCAGCAGCATCTCAGGGGGGAGAGCTGAAGCTTTCTTT; CDR3: CASSISGGRAEAFF
D: NA; size: NA; V: TRBV19; J: TRBJ1-5; DNA: TGTGCCAGTAGTACCCGCTCGCCGACAGGCCCGGGGCGGATAAATCAGCCCCAGCATTTT; CDR3: CASSTRSPTGPGRINQPQHF
D: NA; size: NA; V: TRBV7-9; J: TRBJ2-2; DNA: TGTGCCAGCAGCCCTAAGCTACGGGGAGGCACCGGGGAGCTGTTTTTT; CDR3: CASSPKLRGGTGELFF
D: TRBD1; size: NA; V: TRBV19; J: TRBJ1-2; DNA: TGTGCCAGTAGTATCGACAGGGGAGGCGGCTACACCTTC; CDR3: CASSIDRGGGYTF
D: TRBD1; size: NA; V: TRBV5-6; J: TRBJ1-1; DNA: TGTGCCAGCAGCTTAAAGTTGTGGGACAGGGCGGACACTGAAGCTTTCTTT; CDR3: CASSLKLWDRADTEAFF
D: NA; size: NA; V: TRBV6-5; J: TRBJ2-7; DNA: TGTGCCAGCAGTTACTCGATGGACACCACCTACGAGCAGTACTTC; CDR3: CASSYSMDTTYEQYF
D: NA; size: NA; V: TRBV5-6; J: TRBJ1-3; DNA: TGTGCCAGCAGCTTGGCGTGGGCGCGCGGAAACACCATATATTTT; CDR3: CASSLAWARGNTIYF
D: NA; size: NA; V: TRBV6-5; J: TRBJ1-1; DNA: TGTGCCAGCAGTTACATCTCCGAGGACAGCAGAAAAGCTTTCTTT; CDR3: CASSYISEDSRKAFF
D: TRBD2; size: NA; V: TRBV7-2; J: TRBJ2-3; DNA: TGTGCCAGCAGCTTGTTACCGGGGGGACCCACAGATACGCAGTATTTT; CDR3: CASSLLPGGPTDTQYF